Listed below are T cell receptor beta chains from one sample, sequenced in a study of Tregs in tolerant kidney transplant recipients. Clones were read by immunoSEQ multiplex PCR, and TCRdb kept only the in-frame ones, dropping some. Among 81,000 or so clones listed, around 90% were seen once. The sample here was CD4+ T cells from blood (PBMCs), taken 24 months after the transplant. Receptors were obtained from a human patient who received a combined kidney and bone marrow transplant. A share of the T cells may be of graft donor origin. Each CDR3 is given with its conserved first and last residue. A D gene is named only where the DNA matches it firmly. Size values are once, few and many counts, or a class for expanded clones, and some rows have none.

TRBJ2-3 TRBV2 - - TGTGCCAGCAGTCCTAGGGGACGGGGGAGTTATCGGGATACGCAGTATTTT CASSPRGRGSYRDTQYF
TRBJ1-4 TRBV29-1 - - TGCAGCGTTGTCTTTATGGCAGACACTGAAAAACTGTTTTTT CSVVFMADTEKLFF
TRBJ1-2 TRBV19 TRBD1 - TGTGCCAGTAGTGCTACAGGGGCGATTGGCTACACCTTC CASSATGAIGYTF
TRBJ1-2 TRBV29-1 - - TGCAGCGTTGGGACAAGTGGCTACACCTTC CSVGTSGYTF
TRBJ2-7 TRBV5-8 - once TGTGCCAGCAGCACCCAGGGGAGAGAGCAGTACTTC CASSTQGREQYF
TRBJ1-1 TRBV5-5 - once TGTGCCAGCATAGGGACTGCGTTGAACACTGAAGCTTTCTTT CASIGTALNTEAFF
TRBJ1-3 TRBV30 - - TGTGCCTGGAGTCCCTATGGAGCCTCTGGAAACACCATATATTTT CAWSPYGASGNTIYF
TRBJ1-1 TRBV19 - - TGTGCCAGTAGTATTAACAGGAACACTGAAGCTTTCTTT CASSINRNTEAFF
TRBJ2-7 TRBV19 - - TGTGCCAGTAGCATTCGGGGGACAGAGTACTCCTACGAGCAGTACTTC CASSIRGTEYSYEQYF
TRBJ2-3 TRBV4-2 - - TGTGCCAGCAGCCAAGATCCGGGCACAGATACGCAGTATTTT CASSQDPGTDTQYF
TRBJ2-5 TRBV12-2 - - TGTGCAAGTCGCTTGAACTCTATTCGGACTTACCAAGAGACCCAGTACTTC CASRLNSIRTYQETQYF
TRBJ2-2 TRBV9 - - TGTGCCAGCAGCGGGGAGACTAGTGCAACCGGGGAGCTGTTTTTT CASSGETSATGELFF
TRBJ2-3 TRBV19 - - TGTGCCAGTAGTCCGCTAGGGGCATATAGCACAGATACGCAGTATTTT CASSPLGAYSTDTQYF
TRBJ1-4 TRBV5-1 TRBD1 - TGCGCCAGCAGCTTCGGGACAGGGACGTTGGGTAGAGAAAAACTGTTTTTT CASSFGTGTLGREKLFF
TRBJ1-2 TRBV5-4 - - TGTGCCAGCAGCTTGGTTTGGGGAGAGGGCTACACCTTC CASSLVWGEGYTF
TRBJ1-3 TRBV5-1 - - TGCGCCAGCAGTCACAGGGCAGGTTCTGGAAACACCATATATTTT CASSHRAGSGNTIYF
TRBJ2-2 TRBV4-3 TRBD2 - TGCGCCAGCAGCCAAGATCCCGGGTTCGAAGCGGGAGGGGTCGGGGAGCTGTTTTTT CASSQDPGFEAGGVGELFF
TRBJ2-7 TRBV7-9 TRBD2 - TGTGCCAGCAGCCCCCGGGGGGTCTACGAGCAGTACTTC CASSPRGVYEQYF
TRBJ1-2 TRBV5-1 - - TGCGCCAGCAGAGCTAACAGCAACCCAAACTATGGCTACACCTTC CASRANSNPNYGYTF
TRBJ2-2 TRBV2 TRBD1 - TGTGGGACAGGGGGCACCGGGGAGCTGTTTTTT CGTGGTGELFF
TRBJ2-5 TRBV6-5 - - TGTGCCAGCAGCTCACAGAGACACCAAGAGACCCAGTACTTC CASSSQRHQETQYF
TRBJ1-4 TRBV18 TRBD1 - TGTGCCAGCTCACCATCGCTATTTGCCCTGGGGACAGAGAATGAAAAACTGTTTTTT CASSPSLFALGTENEKLFF
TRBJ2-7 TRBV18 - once TGTGCCAGCTCACCAAGCCCGGGGGACTACGAGCAGTACTTC CASSPSPGDYEQYF
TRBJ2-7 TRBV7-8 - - TGTGCCAGCAGCTTTCATGCTAACTACGAGCAGTACTTC CASSFHANYEQYF
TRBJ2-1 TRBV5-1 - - TGCGCCAGCAGCCTACTAGGTATAGCCAACAATGAGCAGTTCTTC CASSLLGIANNEQFF
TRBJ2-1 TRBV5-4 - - TGTGCCAGCAGCCCCACGACAGGAACCTACAATGAGCAGTTCTTC CASSPTTGTYNEQFF
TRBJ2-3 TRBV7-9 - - TGTGCCAGCAGCGTTATCAGCACAGATACGCAGTATTTT CASSVISTDTQYF
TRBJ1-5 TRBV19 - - TGTGCCAGTAGTATGGGTACTCGAGGGCAGCCCCAGCATTTT CASSMGTRGQPQHF
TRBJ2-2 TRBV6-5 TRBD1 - TGTGCCAGCAGCAGACAGGGTAGCACCGGGGAGCTGTTTTTT CASSRQGSTGELFF
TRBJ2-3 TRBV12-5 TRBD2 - TGTGCTAGTGGGGGGAATTCTAGCGGGAGGGGGCCACAAGATACGCAGTATTTT CASGGNSSGRGPQDTQYF
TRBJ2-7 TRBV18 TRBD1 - TGTGCCAGCTCACCAGGGACAGGGGGCTCCTACGAGCAGTACTTC CASSPGTGGSYEQYF
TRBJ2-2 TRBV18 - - TGTGCCAGCTCACTGTATGAGGGCACCGGGGAGCTGTTTTTT CASSLYEGTGELFF
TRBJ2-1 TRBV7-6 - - TGTGCCAGCAGCTTAGATTTAGCGGTGAGCTCCTACAATGAGCAGTTCTTC CASSLDLAVSSYNEQFF
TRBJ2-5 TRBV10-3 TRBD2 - TGTGCCATCAGTGACGGGACTAGCGGGGGTGAGACCCAGTACTTC CAISDGTSGGETQYF
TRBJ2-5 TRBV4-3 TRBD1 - TGCGCCAGCAGCCAAGATTTACCGACAGGGGGCGTACGAGAGACCCAGTACTTC CASSQDLPTGGVRETQYF
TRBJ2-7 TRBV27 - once TGTGCCAGCAGTTCCTACTTCGGTTCTTTACCAGAGGGCGAGCAGTACTTC CASSSYFGSLPEGEQYF
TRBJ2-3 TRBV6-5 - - TGTGCCAGCAGTAGAGACAGGTCCACAGATACGCAGTATTTT CASSRDRSTDTQYF
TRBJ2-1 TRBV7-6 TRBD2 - TGTGCCAGCAGCCCGACCCCGGGACTAGTGTTGGGTGAGCAGTTCTTC CASSPTPGLVLGEQFF
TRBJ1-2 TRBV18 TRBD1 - TGTGCCAGCTCACGGGACAGGGATTCATTTAACTATGGCTACACCTTC CASSRDRDSFNYGYTF
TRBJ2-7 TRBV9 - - TGTGCCAGCAGCGTAACGGGGTACTCCTACGAGCAGTACTTC CASSVTGYSYEQYF
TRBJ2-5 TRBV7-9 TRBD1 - TGTGCCAGCAGCTTAGCGGGGACAGGGGGCGGTGAGACCCAGTACTTC CASSLAGTGGGETQYF
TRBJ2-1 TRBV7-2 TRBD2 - TGTGCCAGCAGCTGGAGTGGACTAGCGGGGGTGGGTGAGCAGTTCTTC CASSWSGLAGVGEQFF
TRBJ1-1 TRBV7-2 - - TGTGCCAGCAGCTTAGGGGGGGGATATGTTGAAGCTTTCTTT CASSLGGGYVEAFF
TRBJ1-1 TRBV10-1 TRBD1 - TGCGCCAGCAGTGGGTCCAGGACAGGGGGAGGGATGAACACTGAAGCTTTCTTT CASSGSRTGGGMNTEAFF
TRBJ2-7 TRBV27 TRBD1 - TGTGCCAGCAGTTCCCGACAGGGGGTCACCTACGAGCAGTACTTC CASSSRQGVTYEQYF
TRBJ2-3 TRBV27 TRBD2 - TGTGCCAGCAGTTTGTATGTCGGGGGGTTTGCAGATACGCAGTATTTT CASSLYVGGFADTQYF
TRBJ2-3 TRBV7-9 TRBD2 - TGTGCCAGCAGCTTCTCACTAGCGGCTAGCACAGATACGCAGTATTTT CASSFSLAASTDTQYF
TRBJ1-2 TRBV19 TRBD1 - TGTGCCAGTAGTATCCACCTTACAGGGGACTATGGCTACACCTTC CASSIHLTGDYGYTF
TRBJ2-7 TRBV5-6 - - TGTGCCAGCAGCTTGGCACTAGGAGGATCCTACGAGCAGTACTTC CASSLALGGSYEQYF
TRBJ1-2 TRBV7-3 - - TGTGCCAGCAGCCTTGGGGGGGGAAGCTATGGCTACACCTTC CASSLGGGSYGYTF